This T cell receptor beta chain emerged from a study of blood T cells in healthy people across ages. The table lists this clonotype with a few counts. Antigen unknown. A second PCR of about 6 to 12 cycles used a sample-barcoded 5' primer and a J-beta primer mix. Unique molecular identifiers of 12 random nucleotides labeled each cDNA. MiXCR, run by TCRdb on the 5' RACE reads, gives a single entry per CDR3 protein. The data hold approximately 800,000 distinct CDR3 sequences, with about 53% observed a single time. V gave up 5 bases and J gave up 11 bases; unmatched junction bases: 5. This CDR3 is 12 amino acids long. Per-sample PBMC isolation yielded at least 6 million cells. Study results and caveats: A roughly linear fall in TCR beta diversity per million T cells was seen with increasing age. The study regarded diversity estimates from one million T cells as underestimates.

The sample taken for sequencing was blood. The chain employs TRBV12-3 or TRBV12-4 and TRBJ2-5; TRBD2 agrees at 10 bases. The sequence derives from an elderly man in good health. In DNA form, the CDR3 reads TGTGCCAGCAGTCCGGGACTAGCGCGACAGTACTTC. This codes for CASSPGLARQYF.